Below, 10 T cell receptor beta chains from the same sample are listed, as sequenced in a study of T-cell memory formation after mild COVID-19. MiXCR, run by TCRdb on the 5' RACE reads, gives a single entry per CDR3 protein. The sample comprises about 260,000 distinct CDR3 sequences, roughly 8% of which are singletons, and around a fifth rests with the top ten. Source material: PBMCs or a T cell subset sorted from them (not recorded which). These receptors originate from a man aged 18 to 35 who had mild COVID-19 (a few samples of this study predate the infection). Cell type and time point are not known.

The chain uses TRBV4-2 and TRBJ1-2; D is unclear. This CDR3 is built from 15 residues. Germline V gene lookup returns CDR1 LGHNA and CDR2 YNFKEQ. V shed 0 bases and J shed 4 bases, with 12 bases lying between them. In nucleotides, the CDR3 is TGTGCCAGCAGCCAAGATACGGCAGCTAGCTATGGCTACACCTTC. Its protein product is CASSQDTAASYGYTF.

Only a few counts were recorded for this clonotype. The chain couples TRBV6-2 or TRBV6-3 to TRBJ2-1; 11 bases fit TRBD1. CDR3 size: 15 residues. Losses at the gene ends were 6 bases for V and 4 bases for J; bases not matched to a gene: 5. Germline-derived CDR1 and CDR2 are MNHEY and SVGEGT. The CDR3 sequence is CASSRTGGAYNEQFF. As DNA, the CDR3 is TGTGCCAGCAGCCGGACAGGGGGCGCGTACAATGAGCAGTTCTTC.

This clonotype was seen a few times. The V gene is TRBV10-3, the J gene TRBJ1-1; perhaps TRBD1 as D (5 bases). V was trimmed by 4 bases and J by 4 bases, leaving 19 bases between them. This CDR3 is built from 16 residues. CDR1 is ENHRY and CDR2 is SYGVKD in the germline V gene. The CDR3 nucleotides are TGTGCCATCAGTGGCTTTGGGGCCTCCGCGCGCACTGAAGCTTTCTTT. The encoded protein is CAISGFGASARTEAFF.

V is TRBV19 and J is TRBJ2-1, with a possible D match to TRBD2 (6 bases). The germline CDR1 and CDR2 sequences are LNHDA and SQIVND (reference sequence). The CDR3 covers 15 residues. V was trimmed by 5 bases and J by 8 bases, leaving 19 bases between them. CDR3 DNA: TGTGCCAGTAGTGATCCGGGACCTACGGGGGATGAGCAGTTCTTC. This translates into CASSDPGPTGDEQFF.

This clonotype was seen more than once but under ten times. A single base separates this from a much larger clone, so it may be a read error. The gene calls are TRBV6-5 and TRBJ2-3, with unresolved D. CDR3 length equals 13 residues. The ends were cut back, 2 bases at V and 0 bases at J, with 3 bases in the middle. Germline-derived CDR1 and CDR2 are MNHEY and SVGAGI. CDR3: CASSYGSTDTQYF. The CDR3, as DNA: TGTGCCAGCAGTTACGGGAGCACAGATACGCAGTATTTT.

This clonotype was detected only a few times. The chain has TRBV7-2 and TRBJ1-5, with 8 bases matching TRBD1. J was trimmed by 1 base and V by 5 bases; bases with no gene match: 10. From germline, CDR1 is SGHTA and CDR2 FQGNSA. The CDR3 has 17 amino acids. In DNA form, the CDR3 reads TGTGCCAGCAGCCCCTTCGGGCAGGGGGCAAGCAATCAGCCCCAGCATTTT. This encodes CASSPFGQGASNQPQHF.

In its sample, this clonotype was seen a few times. J is TRBJ2-3 and V is TRBV7-2, with unresolved D. The CDR3 has 14 amino acids. Germline V gives CDR1 SGHTA, CDR2 FQGNSA. Between the trimmed V and J ends, which lost 1 base and 4 bases, there was a span of 9 bases. The chain's CDR3 is CASSLVSASDTQYF. CDR3 sequence (DNA): TGTGCCAGCAGCTTAGTTTCTGCATCAGATACGCAGTATTTT.

This clonotype showed up just a few times. The chain combines TRBV2 with TRBJ2-4; D is unclear. This CDR3 is built from 10 residues. Between the trimmed V and J ends, which lost 3 bases and 15 bases, there was a span of 9 bases. Germline V gene lookup returns CDR1 SNHLY and CDR2 FYNNEI. The CDR3 sequence is CASSDQVPYF. The CDR3 coding sequence is TGTGCCAGCAGTGACCAGGTCCCGTACTTC.

This clonotype came up a few times. The rearrangement links TRBV24-1 to TRBJ2-3; 9 nucleotides match TRBD2. Germline V gives CDR1 KGHDR, CDR2 SFDVKD. The CDR3 has 16 amino acids. V lost 5 bases, J lost 1 base, and 6 bases stayed unmatched. The CDR3 coding sequence is TGTGCCACCAGTGGAAGTGTAGCGGGGGGCACAGATACGCAGTATTTT. As protein: CATSGSVAGGTDTQYF.

This chain's CDR3 is CASTYSGGRYNEKLFF. The CDR3 nucleotides are TGTGCCAGCACTTATTCGGGGGGGCGATATAATGAAAAACTGTTTTTT. This chain links TRBV28 with TRBJ1-4; tentatively, D is TRBD1 (6 bases). Germline V gene data show CDR1 as MDHEN and CDR2 as SYDVKM. V was cut by 7 bases and J by 4 bases, with 19 bases left in between. CDR3 length: 16 amino acids.